The present TCR beta chain was sequenced within a study of CD8 T cells in Susac syndrome. Sequencing targeted TCR beta in blood CD8+ and CD4+ T cells. FACS was used to enrich TEMRA cells, whereas the CD8+ and CD4+ T cells were obtained by negative isolation. Random hexamers were used to reverse transcribe an amount of about 0.45 to 1 ug RNA. The CDR3 of TCR beta was amplified by immunoSEQ multiplex PCR across 54 Vbeta and 13 Jbeta. TCRdb re-derived calls from the immunoSEQ multiplex PCR reads in MiXCR, one entry per CDR3 protein. The table lists under 250,000 distinct CDR3 sequences, over 85% of them singletons. This CDR3 has 15 residues. The ends lost 2 bases at V and 7 bases at J; junction bases unmatched: 8. Germline V gene sequence: CDR1 MGHDK, CDR2 SYGVNS.

Sequencing used CD4+ T cells from PBMCs. This chain connects TRBV25-1 to TRBJ1-5, with TRBD1 matching 7 bases. This receptor was identified in a human donor with multiple sclerosis. The CDR3 DNA follows: TGTGCCAGCAGTGAAACAGGGGAGGACAAGCAGCCCCAGCATTTT. This sequence encodes CASSETGEDKQPQHF.